This is a list of T cell receptor beta chains from one sample in a study of blood T cell repertoires in COVID-19. Assay: immunoSEQ multiplex PCR; the TCRdb copy retains only in-frame clones and omits some. The sample shows tens of thousands of clones, about 85% of them seen only once. Sequenced sample: peripheral blood. The receptors originated from a male donor with acute or convalescent COVID-19. CDR3s include the opening cysteine and the closing phenylalanine or tryptophan. The order of the fields is clone size, J gene, CDR3 length, D gene, V gene, CDR3 protein, CDR3 DNA. A D gene is named only where the DNA matches it firmly. Clone size is shown for a subset of rows, as once, few, many or a class of expanded clone.

.,TRBJ1-4,14,.,TRBV3-1/TRBV3-2,CASTRDATNEKLFF,TGTGCCAGCACCCGAGACGCAACTAATGAAAAACTGTTTTTT
.,TRBJ2-3,13,TRBD2,TRBV10-3,CAISASTSAVAYF,TGTGCCATCAGTGCGTCGACTAGCGCAGTAGCGTATTTT
.,TRBJ2-7,15,TRBD1,TRBV7-9,CASSQPGQGSHEQYF,TGTGCCAGCAGCCAACCGGGACAGGGTTCCCACGAGCAGTACTTC
.,TRBJ1-2,11,.,TRBV12-3/TRBV12-4,CASSLGAGYTF,TGTGCCAGCAGTTTAGGCGCTGGCTACACCTTC
.,TRBJ1-6,16,TRBD1,TRBV6-5,CASSYAGGANNSPLHF,TGTGCCAGCAGTTACGCAGGGGGCGCGAATAATTCACCCCTCCACTTT
once,TRBJ1-5,15,.,TRBV21-1,CASSNRRARNQPQHF,TGTGCCAGCAGCAACAGGAGGGCCAGAAATCAGCCCCAGCATTTT
.,TRBJ1-2,13,.,TRBV9,CASSVVPGRGYTF,TGTGCCAGCAGCGTAGTGCCCGGTCGTGGCTACACCTTC
.,TRBJ2-7,14,TRBD2,TRBV27,CASRRAGNSYEQYF,TGTGCCAGCAGGAGAGCGGGGAACTCCTACGAGCAGTACTTC
.,TRBJ1-6,14,TRBD1,TRBV2,CASIRDSINSPLHF,TGTGCCAGCATCCGGGACAGCATTAATTCACCCCTCCACTTT
.,TRBJ1-2,12,.,TRBV6-4,CASSSGDYGYTF,TGTGCCAGCAGCTCCGGGGACTATGGCTACACCTTC
.,TRBJ2-5,14,TRBD1,TRBV7-2,CASSLAGGAETQYF,TGTGCCAGCAGCTTAGCAGGGGGCGCGGAGACCCAGTACTTC
.,TRBJ1-2,15,TRBD1,TRBV6-5,CASREGAGADYGYTF,TGTGCCAGCAGGGAGGGGGCAGGGGCGGACTATGGCTACACCTTC
.,TRBJ2-1,15,TRBD2,TRBV29-1,CSVPSGVGSYNEQFF,TGCAGCGTTCCGAGCGGGGTCGGCTCCTACAATGAGCAGTTCTTC
once,TRBJ2-1,15,.,TRBV6-6,CASSYPTGINNEQFF,TGTGCCAGCAGTTACCCCACGGGGATCAACAATGAGCAGTTCTTC
once,TRBJ1-6,17,.,TRBV27,CASSLSGFETPSSPLHF,TGTGCCAGCAGTTTATCCGGTTTTGAGACACCGAGCTCACCCCTCCACTTT
once,TRBJ1-5,14,TRBD1,TRBV19,CASSMTGVNQPQHF,TGTGCCAGTAGTATGACAGGGGTAAATCAGCCCCAGCATTTT
.,TRBJ2-1,14,.,TRBV15,CATSRGQDYNEQFF,TGTGCCACCAGCAGAGGGCAGGACTACAATGAGCAGTTCTTC
.,TRBJ1-1,14,.,TRBV30,CAWSLGSGNTEAFF,TGTGCCTGGAGTTTGGGGAGTGGGAACACTGAAGCTTTCTTT
.,TRBJ1-5,20,TRBD1,TRBV6-6,CASSRSPGTGGTPLDQPQHF,TGTGCCAGCAGCCGTTCCCCCGGGACAGGGGGTACCCCCCTTGATCAGCCCCAGCATTTT
.,TRBJ1-1,13,.,TRBV20-1,CSASLSTANEAFF,TGCAGTGCTAGTTTGTCGACAGCCAATGAAGCTTTCTTT
.,TRBJ2-5,16,.,TRBV19,CASSIDWGRVQETQYF,TGTGCCAGTAGTATAGATTGGGGCAGGGTCCAAGAGACCCAGTACTTC
.,TRBJ2-1,14,TRBD1,TRBV6-2/TRBV6-3,CASSHKQGTGEQFF,TGTGCCAGCAGTCACAAACAGGGGACGGGTGAGCAGTTCTTC
once,TRBJ1-1,13,.,TRBV5-1,CASSEGVRAEAFF,TGCGCCAGCAGCGAAGGGGTAAGGGCTGAAGCTTTCTTT
.,TRBJ1-6,15,TRBD1,TRBV5-4,CASSLVGTDNSPLHF,TGTGCCAGCAGCCTGGTGGGGACAGATAATTCACCCCTCCACTTT
.,TRBJ2-1,16,TRBD2,TRBV5-1,CASSLVSGGGYNEQFF,TGCGCCAGCAGCTTGGTGTCTGGCGGGGGCTACAATGAGCAGTTCTTC
.,TRBJ2-7,12,.,TRBV2,CASISSRYEQYF,TGTGCCAGCATCTCTAGTCGCTACGAGCAGTACTTC
.,TRBJ2-7,15,.,TRBV6-1,CASSEALAGANEQYF,TGTGCCAGCAGTGAAGCGCTGGCAGGGGCTAACGAGCAGTACTTC
.,TRBJ2-2,14,TRBD1,TRBV5-6,CASSLSRGTGELFF,TGTGCCAGCAGCTTGAGCAGGGGGACCGGGGAGCTGTTTTTT
once,TRBJ2-6,14,.,TRBV6-5,CASRLDSGANVLTF,TGTGCCAGCCGACTGGACTCTGGGGCCAACGTCCTGACTTTC